A selection of T cell receptor beta chains follows, all from one sample in a study of cytomegalovirus exposure and HLA in healthy donors. Produced via immunoSEQ multiplex PCR; TCRdb's table is partial and in-frame only. The table lists more than 150,000 clones, 88% of them singletons, with 3% in the top ten. Sequenced sample: PBMCs. The receptors come from a man between 18 and 35 years old in good health and CMV-seronegative. Each CDR3 is given with its conserved first and last residue. The order of the fields is CDR3 DNA, CDR3 protein, V gene, D gene, J gene, clone size. D genes are given only for firm matches. The listing skips clone size in some rows; elsewhere it reads once, few, many or a size class.

CDR3 DNA: TGTGCCAGCAGCCCACAACACAGGGGTGAAGCTTTCTTT; CDR3 protein: CASSPQHRGEAFF; V gene: TRBV7-2; D gene: TRBD1; J gene: TRBJ1-1; clone size: -
CDR3 DNA: TGTGCCAGCAGCCTAGGGGGTGATGGCTACACCTTC; CDR3 protein: CASSLGGDGYTF; V gene: TRBV2; D gene: -; J gene: TRBJ1-2; clone size: -
CDR3 DNA: TGTGCCAGCAGCTTACAGGGGGCGCGGGGCACTGAAGCTTTCTTT; CDR3 protein: CASSLQGARGTEAFF; V gene: TRBV7-2; D gene: TRBD1; J gene: TRBJ1-1; clone size: -
CDR3 DNA: TGTGCCAGTAGCCCGAGCGGGGCTGGAGATACGCAGTATTTT; CDR3 protein: CASSPSGAGDTQYF; V gene: TRBV19; D gene: TRBD2; J gene: TRBJ2-3; clone size: -
CDR3 DNA: TGTGCCAGCAGTTCGGCAGGGATCCTCGAGCAGTACTTC; CDR3 protein: CASSSAGILEQYF; V gene: TRBV6-6; D gene: -; J gene: TRBJ2-7; clone size: -
CDR3 DNA: TGTGCCAGTAGTAGCAACAGTTATGGCTACACCTTC; CDR3 protein: CASSSNSYGYTF; V gene: TRBV19; D gene: -; J gene: TRBJ1-2; clone size: -
CDR3 DNA: TGTGCCAGCAGCGTAGTGGGACAGGGAGGTGAGCAGTTCTTC; CDR3 protein: CASSVVGQGGEQFF; V gene: TRBV9; D gene: TRBD1; J gene: TRBJ2-1; clone size: once
CDR3 DNA: TGTGCCAGCAGTTCGGGACTAGCGGGACGGGAGACCCAGTACTTC; CDR3 protein: CASSSGLAGRETQYF; V gene: TRBV27; D gene: TRBD2; J gene: TRBJ2-5; clone size: few
CDR3 DNA: TGTGCCAGCAGCTCGGGACAGGGGGCCTATGGCTACACCTTC; CDR3 protein: CASSSGQGAYGYTF; V gene: TRBV13; D gene: TRBD1; J gene: TRBJ1-2; clone size: -
CDR3 DNA: TGCGCCAGCAGCTTCCGAGAGTATAGGGGGAACGCTTTCTTT; CDR3 protein: CASSFREYRGNAFF; V gene: TRBV5-1; D gene: -; J gene: TRBJ1-1; clone size: -
CDR3 DNA: TGTGCCAGCAGCTTCGCACAGGGGTCTGAAAAACTGTTTTTT; CDR3 protein: CASSFAQGSEKLFF; V gene: TRBV7-2; D gene: TRBD1; J gene: TRBJ1-4; clone size: -
CDR3 DNA: TGTGCCAGCAGGTCAGACAGGGGGAATGAAAAACTGTTTTTT; CDR3 protein: CASRSDRGNEKLFF; V gene: TRBV11-2; D gene: TRBD1; J gene: TRBJ1-4; clone size: -
CDR3 DNA: TGTGCCAGCAGTTACGACAGGGCCTCGACTTTGGCTTTCTTT; CDR3 protein: CASSYDRASTLAFF; V gene: TRBV7-9; D gene: TRBD1; J gene: TRBJ1-1; clone size: few
CDR3 DNA: TGCAGCGTTGTCGGTTGGGAGGGAGGGTACAATGAGCAGTTCTTC; CDR3 protein: CSVVGWEGGYNEQFF; V gene: TRBV29-1; D gene: TRBD2; J gene: TRBJ2-1; clone size: -
CDR3 DNA: TGTGCCAGCAGCAAGGGACTAGTTGTAGAGACCCAGTACTTC; CDR3 protein: CASSKGLVVETQYF; V gene: TRBV2; D gene: TRBD2; J gene: TRBJ2-5; clone size: -
CDR3 DNA: TGCGCCAGCAGCTTGGCAGTGTCTAGCGGGGGGGAAAATGAGCAGTTCTTC; CDR3 protein: CASSLAVSSGGENEQFF; V gene: TRBV5-1; D gene: TRBD2; J gene: TRBJ2-1; clone size: -
CDR3 DNA: TGTGCCAGCCAACGCGGTGGTGATCAGCCCCAGCATTTT; CDR3 protein: CASQRGGDQPQHF; V gene: TRBV28; D gene: -; J gene: TRBJ1-5; clone size: -
CDR3 DNA: TGTGCCAGCAGCTTATCGGGCGGTGGATTACTAGGGAGGAGGAATGAGCAGTTCTTC; CDR3 protein: CASSLSGGGLLGRRNEQFF; V gene: TRBV7-9; D gene: -; J gene: TRBJ2-1; clone size: -
CDR3 DNA: TGTGCCAGCAGTGCAGGGGGTAGGACTGAAGCTTTCTTT; CDR3 protein: CASSAGGRTEAFF; V gene: TRBV6-6; D gene: TRBD1; J gene: TRBJ1-1; clone size: -
CDR3 DNA: TGTGCCAGCAGCTTACTACCCCAGGACTCCTACGAGCAGTACTTC; CDR3 protein: CASSLLPQDSYEQYF; V gene: TRBV7-2; D gene: -; J gene: TRBJ2-7; clone size: -
CDR3 DNA: TGTGCCAGCAGCGGAAGGGACAGGGCGGGAGGAGAGACCCAGTACTTC; CDR3 protein: CASSGRDRAGGETQYF; V gene: TRBV9; D gene: -; J gene: TRBJ2-5; clone size: -
CDR3 DNA: TGTGCCAGCAGTTACTCGAACAGGGACGGCTACACCTTC; CDR3 protein: CASSYSNRDGYTF; V gene: TRBV6-5; D gene: -; J gene: TRBJ1-2; clone size: -
CDR3 DNA: TGTGCCAGCAGCGAAGCCCCAGGGGTGACCCAGTACTTC; CDR3 protein: CASSEAPGVTQYF; V gene: TRBV28; D gene: -; J gene: TRBJ2-5; clone size: -
CDR3 DNA: TGTGCCAGCAGTTTACCGAGGAACTATGGCTACACCTTC; CDR3 protein: CASSLPRNYGYTF; V gene: TRBV28; D gene: -; J gene: TRBJ1-2; clone size: -
CDR3 DNA: TGTGCTAGCAGCGGCTACCGGGACACTCTTGGAAACACCATATATTTT; CDR3 protein: CASSGYRDTLGNTIYF; V gene: TRBV7-7; D gene: -; J gene: TRBJ1-3; clone size: -
CDR3 DNA: TGTGCCAGCAGTCCTTACTCTGGAAACACCATATATTTT; CDR3 protein: CASSPYSGNTIYF; V gene: TRBV25-1; D gene: -; J gene: TRBJ1-3; clone size: -
CDR3 DNA: TGTGCCAGCAGCTTAAGTTGGGGACTAGCGGGAGCGAGGTCCTACGAGCAGTACTTC; CDR3 protein: CASSLSWGLAGARSYEQYF; V gene: TRBV11-2; D gene: TRBD2; J gene: TRBJ2-7; clone size: once